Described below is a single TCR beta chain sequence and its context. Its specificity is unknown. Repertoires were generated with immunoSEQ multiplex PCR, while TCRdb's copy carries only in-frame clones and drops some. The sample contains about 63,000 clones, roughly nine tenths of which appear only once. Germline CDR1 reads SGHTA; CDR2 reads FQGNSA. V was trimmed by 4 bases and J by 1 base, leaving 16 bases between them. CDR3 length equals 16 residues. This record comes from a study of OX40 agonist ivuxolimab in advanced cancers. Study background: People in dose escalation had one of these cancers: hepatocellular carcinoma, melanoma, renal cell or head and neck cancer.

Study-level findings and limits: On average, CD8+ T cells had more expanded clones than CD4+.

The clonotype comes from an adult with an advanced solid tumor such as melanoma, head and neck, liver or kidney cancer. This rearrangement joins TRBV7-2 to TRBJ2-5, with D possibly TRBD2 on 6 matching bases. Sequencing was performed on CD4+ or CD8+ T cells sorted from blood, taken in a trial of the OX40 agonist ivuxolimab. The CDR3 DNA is TGTGCCAGCAGCTGGGTGCGGGGAGGCCCCCAAGAGACCCAGTACTTC. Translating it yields CASSWVRGGPQETQYF.